Each of the 32 T cell receptor beta chains below was sequenced from the same sample in a study of molecular identifiers for immune sequencing clone quantification. One entry per CDR3 protein results from TCRdb running MiXCR on the PCR reads. The sample has 45,000 to 55,000 distinct CDR3 sequences; roughly a third are singletons. Material: naive CD8+ T cells from blood, with Jurkat cell RNA spiked in. Subset: FACS-sorted CD8+CD4-CCR7+CD45RA+ naive T cells. Receptor source: a human donor in good health. Some libraries in this study had Jurkat cell RNA spiked in.

Comments on this clonotype: A read error is likely, as this CDR3 ends without the conserved phenylalanine or tryptophan. V and J are TRBV7-2 and TRBJ1-1; D ambiguous. This CDR3 comprises 14 residues. Germline assignment: CDR1 SGHTA and CDR2 FQGNSA. V was shortened by 5 bases and J by 1 base, with 11 bases between the two germline ends. CDR3 sequence reads: CASSPPLKNTEAFI. The CDR3 nucleotides are TGTGCCAGCAGCCCCCCCCTCAAGAACACTGAAGCTTTCATT.

J is TRBJ1-2 and V is TRBV4-3; TRBD1 agrees at 8 bases. There are 16 residues in the CDR3. The ends lost 3 bases at V and 3 bases at J; junction bases unmatched: 9. From germline, CDR1 is LGHNA and CDR2 YSLEER. This CDR3 reads CASSQVGTGAYYGYTF. CDR3 DNA sequence: TGCGCCAGCAGCCAGGTCGGGACAGGCGCCTACTATGGCTACACCTTC.

This clonotype was seen once. A much more abundant neighbour one base away suggests this may be a read error. The chain employs TRBV7-9 and TRBJ2-5; D unresolved. CDR1 and CDR2 (germline): SEHNR, FQNEAQ (reference sequence). The CDR3 has 12 residues. CDR3 bases: TGTGCCAGCAGCCCAGGCCAAGAGCCCCAGTACTTC. As protein: CASSPGQEPQYF.

A remark on this clonotype: A single base separates this from a much larger clone, so it may be a read error. The rearrangement joins TRBV7-2 to TRBJ2-7; the match to TRBD2 covers 11 bases. This CDR3 has 15 amino acids. Per the germline V gene, CDR1 is SGHTA and CDR2 is FQGNSA. The CDR3 DNA follows: TGTGCCAGAAGCTCATTAGCGGGAGGGCCGGGAGAGCAGTACTTC. It specifies CARSSLAGGPGEQYF.

The rearrangement uses TRBV28 and TRBJ2-5, with 14 bases lining up with TRBD2. Germline V CDR1 and CDR2: MDHEN, SYDVKM. V shed 3 bases and J 11 bases; nucleotides not matched to a gene: 11. The CDR3 sequence is 16 residues long. The CDR3 DNA reads TGTGCCAGCAGTTTCCAGGGACTAGCGGGAGCCTCCCCTCAGTACTTC. Translating gives CASSFQGLAGASPQYF. Supplemented by reference TRBV28 and TRBJ2-5, the full variable domain reads DVKVTQSSRYLVKRTGEKVFLECVQDMDHENMFWYRQDPGLGLRLIYFSYDVKMKEKGDIPEGYSVSREKKERFSLILESASTNQTSMYLCASSFQGLAGASPQYFGPGTRLLVL.

This clonotype was observed a handful of times. The V gene is TRBV9, the J gene TRBJ2-3, with 7 nucleotides matching TRBD2. V gave up 2 bases and J gave up 3 bases; unmatched junction bases: 0. This CDR3 is built from 13 residues. Per the germline V gene, CDR1 is SGDLS and CDR2 is YYNGEE. CDR3 residues: CASSVRETDTQYF. In nucleotides, the CDR3 is TGTGCCAGCAGCGTGCGGGAGACAGATACGCAGTATTTT.

About this clonotype: Since a much larger clone is just one base distant, this may be a read error. This chain joins TRBV28 and TRBJ1-5; a weak D match, TRBD1 (5 bases). Germline CDR1 MDHEN, CDR2 SYDVKM. The CDR3 sequence is 15 residues long. The CDR3 loop is CSSSFLKQRGQPQHF. The CDR3 DNA sequence: TGTTCCAGCAGTTTTCTTAAACAGAGGGGACAGCCCCAGCATTTT.

The chain couples TRBV28 to TRBJ1-1; unclear D gene. The CDR3 length is 13 residues. Trimming pared 8 bases from V and 0 bases from J, leaving 10 bases between. Germline V gene lookup returns CDR1 MDHEN and CDR2 SYDVKM. The CDR3 reads CASLTFMNTEAFF. As DNA, the CDR3 is TGTGCCAGCCTCACGTTCATGAACACTGAAGCTTTCTTT.

A few counts support this clonotype. The chain couples TRBV25-1 to TRBJ2-5; D may be TRBD1 (6 bases). Trimming removed 6 bases at V and 0 bases at J, with 17 bases between. The germline gives CDR1 MGHDK, CDR2 SYGVNS. CDR3 length equals 16 residues. Here the CDR3 reads CASSPTGTKYQETQYF. CDR3 in DNA: TGTGCCAGCAGCCCAACCGGGACAAAGTACCAAGAGACCCAGTACTTC.

Only a few counts were recorded for this clonotype. This chain connects TRBV7-6 to TRBJ2-1; 10 bases agree with TRBD2. This CDR3 region has 16 residues. CDR1 and CDR2 from the germline V gene are SGHVS and FNYEAQ. V lost 5 bases, J lost 2 bases, and 6 bases stayed unmatched. CDR3 amino acids: CASSPIGTSAYNEQFF. CDR3 coding DNA: TGTGCCAGCAGCCCTATCGGGACTAGCGCCTACAATGAGCAGTTCTTC.

Remarks on this clonotype: A much larger clonotype is one base distant, so this may be a read error. This chain uses TRBV4-3 with TRBJ2-7, with a tentative D call TRBD1 (6 bases). TRBJ2-1 matches the DNA end more closely, so the J call is doubtful. The CDR3 loop spans 17 amino acids. Germline CDR1 LGHNA, CDR2 YSLEER. The CDR3 loop is CASSQDLSGTLPLEQFF. DNA for the CDR3: TGCGCCAGCAGCCAAGATCTGTCCGGGACACTGCCCCTTGAGCAGTTCTTC.

In regard to this clonotype: A much larger clone differs by one base, so this may be a read error. The chain employs TRBV20-1 and TRBJ2-7; possible D gene TRBD2, 5 bases. This CDR3 is built from 14 residues. The V and J ends lost 6 bases and 3 bases respectively, with 18 bases between them. CDR1 DFQATT and CDR2 SNEGSKA come from the germline V gene (reference sequence). CDR3 residues: CSAPGLGWGYEQYF. The CDR3 nucleotides are TGCAGTGCCCCTGGACTGGGGTGGGGCTACGAGCAGTACTTC.

Points on this clonotype: A much bigger clone sits one base away, suggesting this may be a read error. The chain uses TRBV5-1 and TRBJ2-1; 8 bases match TRBD1. Germline V lookup: CDR1 SGHRS, CDR2 YFSETQ. The CDR3 contains 14 residues. The CDR3 sequence is CASCLPQGANEQFF. The CDR3 DNA is TGCGCCAGCTGCTTGCCGCAGGGGGCCAATGAGCAGTTCTTC. Filled out from reference TRBV5-1 and TRBJ2-1, the complete variable domain reads KAGVTQTPRYLIKTRGQQVTLSCSPISGHRSVSWYQQTPGQGLQFLFEYFSETQRNKGNFPGRFSGRQFSNSRSEMNVSTLELGDSALYLCASCLPQGANEQFFGPGTRLTVL.

This clonotype was seen more than once but under ten times. The V gene is TRBV19, the J gene TRBJ2-3, with D tentatively TRBD2 (5 bases). V was cut by 7 bases and J by 7 bases, with 15 bases left in between. The germline V gene has CDR1 LNHDA and CDR2 SQIVND (reference sequence). The CDR3 contains 13 residues. CDR3 bases: TGTGCCAGTAAATCTGCGGGCGTGCATACGCAGTATTTT. Translating gives CASKSAGVHTQYF. Using reference TRBV19 and TRBJ2-3 for the parts outside the CDR3, the full variable domain is DGGITQSPKYLFRKEGQNVTLSCEQNLNHDAMYWYRQDPGQGLRLIYYSQIVNDFQKGDIAEGYSVSREKKESFPLTVTSAQKNPTAFYLCASKSAGVHTQYFGPGTRLTVL.

This clonotype occurred a few times. The chain couples TRBV24-1 to TRBJ2-6, with D perhaps assigned TRBD1 or TRBD2 (6 bases each). The germline CDR1 and CDR2 sequences are KGHDR and SFDVKD. The V end was cut by 5 bases, the J end by 2 bases, with 12 bases between. The CDR3 runs to 16 residues. In nucleotides, the CDR3 is TGTGCCACCAGTGCAAAGGGGGGCGCTGGGGCCAACGTCCTGACTTTC. Its translation is CATSAKGGAGANVLTF.

To note about this clonotype: One junction end disagrees with the germline gene, perhaps due to a read error. This chain connects TRBV20-1 to TRBJ2-1; D possibly corresponds to TRBD1 (5 bases). The CDR3 runs to 13 residues. The germline CDR1 and CDR2 sequences are DFQATT and SNEGSKA (reference sequence). The CDR3 nucleotides are TGCAGAGCTACGGAGACAGATTACAATGAGCAGTTCTTC. Protein: CRATETDYNEQFF.

In its sample, this clonotype was seen many times. The chain couples TRBV28 to TRBJ2-3; 7 positions agree with TRBD2. The length of the CDR3 is 15 residues. V gave up 5 bases and J gave up 2 bases; unmatched junction bases: 7. Per the germline V gene, CDR1 is MDHEN and CDR2 is SYDVKM. The CDR3 region is CASSRSGAPTDTQYF. The CDR3 DNA is TGTGCCAGCAGTCGAAGCGGGGCTCCCACAGATACGCAGTATTTT.

Regarding this clonotype: A much larger clone is a single base away; this may be a read error. This sequence joins TRBV28 and TRBJ2-7, with D possibly being TRBD2 (6 bases). Looked up from germline, CDR1 is MDHEN and CDR2 is SYDVKM. This CDR3 region has 16 residues. The ends were cut back, 5 bases at V and 0 bases at J, with 17 bases in the middle. The CDR3 is CASSLDGTLPSYEQYF. CDR3 nucleotides: TGTGCCAGCAGTCTCGACGGGACTTTACCCTCCTACGAGCAGTACTTC.

In the case of this clonotype: This may be a read error: a much more frequent sequence differs by one nucleotide. The chain couples TRBV5-1 to TRBJ2-7; TRBD1 or TRBD2 may be the D gene (5 bases each). The V gene lost 4 bases and the J gene lost 5 bases, with 22 bases spanning the gap. The CDR3 is 16 residues long. Looked up from germline, CDR1 is SGHRS and CDR2 is YFSETQ. In nucleotides, the CDR3 is TGCGCCAGCAGCGTGGCTGCAGGGACCCGCACGGACGAGCAGTACTTC. This translates into CASSVAAGTRTDEQYF.

This clonotype was seen a few times. A read error may explain this, as a much larger clone is one base away. The chain has TRBV7-8 and TRBJ1-5, with D unclear. Trimming left V 2 bases short and J 2 bases short, with 7 bases between. The CDR3 sequence is 14 residues long. CDR1 is SGHVS, CDR2 FQNEAQ, per germline. CDR3 DNA: TGTGCCAGCAGCTTATCGGTTGGCAATCAGCCCCAGCATTTT. Translation gives CASSLSVGNQPQHF.

V is TRBV21-1 and J is TRBJ2-7; no DNA check was done on the table's D call, TRBD2. TRBV21-1 is classified as a pseudogene. The CDR3 has 17 residues. CDR3 protein: CASSKTERETRSYEQYF. The CDR3 region has the DNA TGTGCCAGCAGCAAGACTGAAAGAGAGACTAGAAGCTACGAGCAGTACTTC.

This clonotype appeared a single time. A read error may be the cause here, since a much bigger clone is one base away. The chain joins TRBV25-1 to TRBJ2-7; 7 bases agree with TRBD2. Looked up from germline, CDR1 is MGHDK and CDR2 is SYGVNS. The J segment lost 6 bases and the V segment lost 4 bases, leaving 6 bases of the junction unmatched. The CDR3 sequence is 13 residues long. In nucleotides, the CDR3 is TGTGCCAGCAGTGCTGGACTAGTAAGCGAGCAGTACTTC. This gives the protein CASSAGLVSEQYF.

This clonotype was counted at least ten times. The genes are TRBV6-2 or TRBV6-3 and TRBJ1-5, with D uncertain. Trimming stripped 6 bases from V and 9 bases from J, with 15 bases between. The CDR3 length is 13 residues. Germline V gives CDR1 MNHEY, CDR2 SVGEGT. CDR3 nucleotides: TGTGCCAGCAGCCACCGGGAAGCCGGGCCCCAGCATTTT. Amino acid sequence: CASSHREAGPQHF.

This chain connects TRBV20-1 to TRBJ1-1; no clear D. Deletions cut 4 bases from V and 2 bases from J, with 14 bases between. The CDR3 runs 14 residues. CDR1 and CDR2 from the germline V gene are DFQATT and SNEGSKA (reference sequence). CDR3 nucleotides: TGCAGTGCTACTCCCGGGGTGGGTAACACTGAAGCTTTCTTT. Its protein product is CSATPGVGNTEAFF.

About this clonotype: Germline is not matched at one junction end, which may reflect a read error. The rearrangement links TRBV28 to TRBJ2-7, with 9 nucleotides matching TRBD2. The germline V gene has CDR1 MDHEN and CDR2 SYDVKM. The CDR3 contains 15 residues. The CDR3 loop is CASSSPTSGPYEQNF. The CDR3 region has the DNA TGTGCCAGCAGTTCCCCGACTAGCGGACCCTACGAGCAGAACTTC.

The chain is built from TRBV20-1 and TRBJ2-7, with 8 bases lining up with TRBD1. Unmatched junction bases numbered 8, after V lost 5 bases and J lost 2 bases. Looked up from germline, CDR1 is DFQATT and CDR2 is SNEGSKA (reference sequence). The CDR3 sequence is 14 residues long. The CDR3 DNA reads as TGCAGTGCTCGAACCCAGGGGGCTCCCTACGAGCAGTACTTC. Translated: CSARTQGAPYEQYF.

With respect to this clonotype: One base away lies a much larger clone, so this may be a sequencing read error. CDR3 DNA: TGCGGTGCTAGGTCCGGGACAGGGGGTTGGGTCTACGAGCAGTACTTC. Protein: CGARSGTGGWVYEQYF. The chain joins TRBV20-1 to TRBJ2-7, with TRBD1 matching 11 bases. The CDR3 has 16 residues. Germline V gene data show CDR1 as DFQATT and CDR2 as SNEGSKA (reference sequence).

On this clonotype: Since no conserved phenylalanine or tryptophan closes the CDR3, a read error is the likely cause. J is TRBJ2-7 and V is TRBV20-1, with a tentative D call TRBD1 (6 bases). With 0 bases removed from V and 3 bases from J, the gap between germline ends came to 9 bases. CDR3 length: 13 residues. CDR1 is DFQATT, CDR2 SNEGSKA, per germline (reference sequence). The CDR3 DNA follows: TGCAGTGCTAGAGACGACAGGTTCTACGAGCAGTACTAC. Translation: CSARDDRFYEQYY.

This clonotype occurred many times. This rearrangement joins TRBV5-6 to TRBJ1-6; D is possibly TRBD1 (5 bases). V was pared by 4 bases and J by 9 bases, with 20 bases between. The CDR3 is made up of 16 amino acids. CDR1 and CDR2 from the germline V gene are SGHDT and YYEEEE. CDR3 nucleotide sequence: TGTGCCAGCAGCAAGGAGGGGCGCAGGAACTCTTCACCCCTCCACTTT. This gives the protein CASSKEGRRNSSPLHF.

This clonotype appeared a few times. The rearrangement joins TRBV19 to TRBJ1-5; D is possibly TRBD1 (6 bases). Trimming pared 4 bases from V and 2 bases from J, leaving 12 bases between. This CDR3 is 15 amino acids long. Per the germline V gene, CDR1 is LNHDA and CDR2 is SQIVND (reference sequence). The CDR3: CASSTTRGGNQPQHF. The CDR3 DNA follows: TGTGCCAGTAGTACAACCAGGGGAGGCAATCAGCCCCAGCATTTT.

The gene calls are TRBV7-6 and TRBJ2-4, with a tentative D call TRBD1 (5 bases). Looked up from germline, CDR1 is SGHVS and CDR2 is FNYEAQ. V was trimmed by 1 base and J by 8 bases, leaving 12 bases between them. CDR3 size: 14 residues. CDR3 loop: CASSLEGDVDIQYF. The CDR3 nucleotides are TGTGCCAGCAGCTTAGAAGGGGATGTGGACATTCAGTACTTC.

For this clonotype: It may be a read error: a sequence one base away is much more abundant. Written as DNA, the CDR3 is TGTGCCAGCAGTTCCGGGACACCGACCACCGGGGAGCTGTTTTTT. Protein: CASSSGTPTTGELFF. This chain links TRBV28 with TRBJ2-2; TRBD1 is a possible D gene (6 bases). This CDR3 has 15 residues. Germline loops: CDR1 MDHEN, CDR2 SYDVKM. The V end lost 4 bases, the J end lost 4 bases, and 13 bases lay between the germline ends.